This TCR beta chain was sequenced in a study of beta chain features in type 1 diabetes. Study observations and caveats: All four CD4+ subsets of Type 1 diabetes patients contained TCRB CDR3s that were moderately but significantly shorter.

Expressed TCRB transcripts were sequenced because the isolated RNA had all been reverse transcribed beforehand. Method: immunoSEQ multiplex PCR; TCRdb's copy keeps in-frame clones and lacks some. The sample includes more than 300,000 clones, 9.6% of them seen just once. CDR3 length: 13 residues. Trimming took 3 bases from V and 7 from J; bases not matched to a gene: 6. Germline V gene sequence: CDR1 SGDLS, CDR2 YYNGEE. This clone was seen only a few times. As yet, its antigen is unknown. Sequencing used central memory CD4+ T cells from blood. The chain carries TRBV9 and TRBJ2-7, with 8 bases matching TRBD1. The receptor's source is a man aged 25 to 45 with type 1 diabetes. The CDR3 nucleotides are TGTGCCAGCAGCGCCCGGACAGGGTGGGAGCAGTACTTC. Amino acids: CASSARTGWEQYF.